Below are 9 T cell receptor beta chains sequenced from a single sample in a study of beta chain features in type 1 diabetes. Expressed TCRB transcripts were sequenced, since all the RNA that had been isolated was reverse transcribed. Method: immunoSEQ multiplex PCR; TCRdb's copy keeps in-frame clones and lacks some. The sample records roughly 150,000 clones, approximately 10% being singletons. Study-level results: Type 1 diabetes patients had moderately but significantly shorter TCRB CDR3s in all four CD4+ subsets.

These receptors have no identified antigens. Input material: central memory CD4+ T cells from blood. Every receptor here comes from a man between 25 and 39 years old with type 1 diabetes.

This clone was detected only a few times. The J gene is TRBJ2-7, the V gene TRBV2; a weak D match, TRBD2 (5 bases). V was cut by 1 base and J by 6 bases, with 13 bases left in between. In germline, CDR1 is SNHLY, CDR2 FYNNEI. CDR3 length: 14 residues. The CDR3 is CASSEGGASGEQYF. The CDR3 region has the DNA TGTGCCAGCAGTGAAGGGGGAGCATCGGGCGAGCAGTACTTC.

This clone was seen more than once but under ten times. The V gene is TRBV4-3, the J gene TRBJ2-1, with 8 bases matching TRBD2. CDR1 is LGHNA, CDR2 YSLEER, per germline. J gave up 0 bases and V 4 bases, and 5 bases lay outside the gene matches. The CDR3 has 16 residues. The CDR3: CASSPLAGSSYNEQFF. CDR3 in DNA: TGCGCCAGCAGCCCCTTAGCGGGAAGCTCCTACAATGAGCAGTTCTTC.

This clone was seen a few times. The chain links TRBV4-1 to TRBJ1-1; TRBD1 agrees at 8 bases. Germline CDR1 and CDR2: MGHRA and YSYEKL. J was trimmed by 0 bases and V by 4 bases; bases with no gene match: 10. This CDR3 has 17 amino acids. CDR3 region: CASSRPRDRPLNTEAFF. In DNA, the CDR3 is TGCGCCAGCAGCCGCCCCCGGGACAGGCCCTTGAACACTGAAGCTTTCTTT.

V and J are TRBV19 and TRBJ1-2, with D maybe TRBD1 (6 bases). In germline, CDR1 is LNHDA, CDR2 SQIVND (reference sequence). This CDR3 has 14 amino acids. V lost 5 bases and J 4 bases, leaving 14 bases between the germline ends. CDR3 protein: CASSPQGTAYGYTF. The CDR3 nucleotides read TGTGCCAGTAGTCCCCAGGGGACGGCCTATGGCTACACCTTC.

The chain employs TRBV19 and TRBJ2-1, with D maybe TRBD2 (6 bases). V shed 5 bases and J shed 5 bases, with 13 bases lying between them. CDR3 length equals 14 residues. CDR1 is LNHDA, CDR2 SQIVND, per germline (reference sequence). DNA of the CDR3: TGTGCCAGTAGTTTGAGAACGGGAGACAATGAGCAGTTCTTC. It codes for CASSLRTGDNEQFF. The full variable domain, its missing parts supplied by reference TRBV19 and TRBJ2-1, is DGGITQSPKYLFRKEGQNVTLSCEQNLNHDAMYWYRQDPGQGLRLIYYSQIVNDFQKGDIAEGYSVSREKKESFPLTVTSAQKNPTAFYLCASSLRTGDNEQFFGPGTRLTVL.

This clone was observed a few times. The chain recombines TRBV28 with TRBJ2-5; 9 positions agree with TRBD2. Germline CDR1 reads MDHEN; CDR2 reads SYDVKM. The CDR3 consists of 14 residues. After removal of 6 bases from V and 5 bases from J, the junction contained 7 bases not matched to a gene. This CDR3 is CASSPTAGGETQYF. The CDR3 region has the DNA TGTGCCAGCAGCCCCACCGCGGGAGGGGAGACCCAGTACTTC.

The chain links TRBV29-1 to TRBJ2-4, with 10 bases that match TRBD1. J lost 4 bases, V lost 6 bases, and 12 bases had no gene match. The germline V gene encodes CDR1 SQVTM and CDR2 ANQGSEA. The CDR3 is 16 amino acids. CDR3 amino acids: CSVLRTGGSWKNIQYF. CDR3 nucleotides: TGCAGCGTACTCCGGACAGGGGGATCTTGGAAAAACATTCAGTACTTC.

V is TRBV10-3 and J is TRBJ1-1, with a possible D match to TRBD1 (5 bases). From germline, CDR1 is ENHRY and CDR2 SYGVKD. V lost 2 bases, J lost 1 base, and 8 bases lay in between. The CDR3 is made up of 14 amino acids. The CDR3 region is CAISEMDKNTEAFF. In DNA, the CDR3 is TGTGCCATCAGTGAGATGGACAAGAACACTGAAGCTTTCTTT.

The sample holds a few counts of this clone. The V and J genes are TRBV27 and TRBJ2-1, with 11 positions matching TRBD2. Germline-derived CDR1 and CDR2 are MNHEY and SMNVEV (reference sequence). The length of the CDR3 is 15 residues. Trimming took 4 bases from V and 7 from J; bases not matched to a gene: 6. The CDR3, as DNA: TGTGCCAGCAGTTCCGGGACTAGCGGATGGAATGAGCAGTTCTTC. Translated, it gives CASSSGTSGWNEQFF.